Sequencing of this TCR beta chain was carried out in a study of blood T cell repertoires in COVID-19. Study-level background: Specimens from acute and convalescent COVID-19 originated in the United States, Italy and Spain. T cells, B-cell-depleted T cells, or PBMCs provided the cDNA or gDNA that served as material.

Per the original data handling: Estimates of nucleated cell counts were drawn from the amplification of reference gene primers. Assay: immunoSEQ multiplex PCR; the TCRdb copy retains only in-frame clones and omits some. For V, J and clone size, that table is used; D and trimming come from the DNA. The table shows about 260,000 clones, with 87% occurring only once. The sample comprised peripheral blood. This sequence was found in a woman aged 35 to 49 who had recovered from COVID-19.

The CDR3: CAWSAGPAQPQHF. The CDR3 coding sequence is TGTGCCTGGAGTGCAGGGCCGGCCCAGCCCCAGCATTTT. The V and J genes are TRBV30 and TRBJ1-5; maybe TRBD1 (5 bases). The CDR3 loop spans 13 amino acids. The V and J ends lost 1 base and 7 bases respectively, with 11 bases between them. The germline V gene encodes CDR1 GTSNPN and CDR2 SVGIG (reference sequence).